This TCR beta chain was identified in a study of cytomegalovirus exposure and HLA in healthy donors. As to this clone: Its antigen is not identified.

This CDR3 has 18 residues. Germline lookup yields CDR1 SGHNT and CDR2 YENEEA. The trim removed 3 bases at V and 6 bases at J, leaving 13 bases unmatched. PCR was performed using 60 Vbeta and 13 Jbeta primers. Repertoires were generated with immunoSEQ multiplex PCR, while TCRdb's copy carries only in-frame clones and drops some. The table shows more than 60,000 clones, with approximately 79% occurring only once. Findings and caveats of the study: DRB1 showed the most TCR associations and HLA-C the fewest in a later analysis, as rates varied by HLA locus. Later analysis identified a missense DCLRE1C variant that was linked to TCR beta V- and J-gene trimming.

This receptor was obtained from a young woman in good health and CMV-seronegative. Sequences were obtained from PBMCs. The chain links TRBV11-3 to TRBJ2-1, with 11 bases aligning to TRBD2. This chain's CDR3 is CASSFHTIAGGSSNEQFF. DNA of the CDR3: TGTGCCAGCAGCTTCCACACCATAGCGGGAGGGAGCAGCAATGAGCAGTTCTTC. The full variable domain, in which reference TRBV11-3 and TRBJ2-1 provide the parts outside the CDR3, is EAGVVQSPRYKIIEKKQPVAFWCNPISGHNTLYWYLQNLGQGPELLIRYENEEAVDDSQLPKDRFSAERLKGVDSTLKIQPAELGDSAVYLCASSFHTIAGGSSNEQFFGPGTRLTVL.